This TCR beta chain was recorded in a study of OX40 agonist ivuxolimab in advanced cancers. Study-wide context: Ivuxolimab was a fully human IgG2 agonistic monoclonal antibody targeting the costimulatory receptor OX40 (CD134). Intravenous ivuxolimab was administered to patients every 2 weeks at six dose levels: 0.01, 0.1, 0.3, 1.5, 3 and 10 mg/kg. Of the roughly 50 dose-escalation patients, hepatocellular carcinoma was present in around 20, melanoma in approximately 15, renal cell carcinoma in 9 and head and neck cancer in 9. In the dose-escalation cohort, 82.7% of patients were male, and the mean age was around 60 years, with a range of about 23 to 80. Patients were allowed to have had prior anti-PD-1, anti-PD-L1 or anti-CTLA-4 therapy, and roughly 40% of the dose-escalation patients had previously received checkpoint inhibitors. Partial responses occurred in three dose-escalation patients, of whom one had hepatocellular carcinoma and two had cutaneous melanoma. The purpose of peripheral TCRbeta sequencing was to test whether ivuxolimab changed TCR sequence diversity and led to clonal T-cell expansion. The monotherapy dose-escalation portion (N ≈ 56 patients) of the phase I ivuxolimab trial is reported in the paper.

This clone appeared a single time. Its recognized antigen is unknown. No per-base quality is available; no much larger clone lies one base away. Clipping removes 4 bases from V and 3 bases from J, with 5 as the unmatched junction base count. Per the germline V gene, SGHRS is the CDR1 and YFSETQ is the CDR2. From cysteine to phenylalanine, the CDR3 is 14 amino acids long. Just CDR3 DNA is preserved here, 42 bases in frame from base 1. Genomic DNA was isolated from the sorted cells so that the TCRbeta CDR3 region could be sequenced. The immunoSEQ Assay was used to sequence the TCRbeta CDR3 regions. The source is immuneACCESS, and TCRdb retained only in-frame sequences with V and J called. Part of the clones is not carried over; for the studies checked, unresolved V genes explain less than half of this, and the remainder is unexplained. Within this sample are around 60,000 clones, with 85% to 90% of them counted one time only. Roughly 0.99% of the sample is taken by the ten largest.

Patients with a history of autoimmune disease or receiving systemic immunosuppression were excluded from the trial. Peripheral blood for TCR sequencing was collected from all dose cohorts at baseline, on cycle 4 day 1, and on cycle 7 day 1. Samples came from an open-label, multicenter, first-in-human phase I dose-escalation trial of ivuxolimab. Adults with locally advanced or metastatic melanoma, renal cell, hepatocellular, or head and neck squamous cell carcinoma were enrolled in the trial. Before TCR sequencing, CD4+ and CD8+ T cells were separately sorted from peripheral blood. Points the paper makes about the study in general: In the 0.1-3.0 mg/kg groups, partial responders were among the patients with the lowest normalized peripheral clonal expansion, particularly in CD8+ T cells. Antigen specificity was not determined for the clonally expanded peripheral T cells. Low levels of normalized T-cell clonal expansion were also shown by some nonresponding patients. After ivuxolimab, CD8+ T cells had more expanded clones than CD4+ T cells on average. At doses from 0.1 to 3.0 mg/kg, clonal expansion was seen in both CD4+ and CD8+ blood T cells between baseline and week 6.

The receptor was derived from an adult with an advanced solid tumor such as melanoma, head and neck, liver or kidney cancer. The sequenced sample was CD4+ or CD8+ T cells sorted from blood, obtained in a trial of the OX40 agonist ivuxolimab. The chain is made from TRBV5-1 and TRBJ2-7; the central 9 bases match TRBD1. For the CDR3, the sequence is CASSAGTGSYEQYF. The nucleotides read TGCGCCAGCAGCGCCGGGACAGGGAGCTACGAGCAGTACTTC.